This is a list of T cell receptor beta chains from one sample in a study of T-cell reconstitution after alpha-beta-depleted transplantation in children. TCRdb passed the PCR reads through MiXCR, listing each CDR3 protein once. The sample records approximately 50,000 distinct CDR3 sequences, approximately 6% being singletons. The sequencing used PBMCs, mostly from graft donor cells, collected 60 days after TCRalphabeta/CD19-depleted stem cell transplant. The receptors shown here come from a female patient aged 2-10 years who had a stem cell transplant for aplastic anemia, so the T cells may come from the graft donor. Both conserved end residues are part of each CDR3. Fields, in order: V gene, D gene, J gene, CDR3 protein. D genes are given only for firm matches.

>TRBV12-3/TRBV12-4|TRBD2|TRBJ2-7
CASSLWRGGRDEQYF
>TRBV21-1|-|TRBJ1-1
CASSKDLSNTEAFF
>TRBV10-3|-|TRBJ2-2
CAIIRGGDPNTGELFF
>TRBV12-3/TRBV12-4|TRBD1|TRBJ2-4
CATGQGKNIQYF
>TRBV20-1|-|TRBJ2-2
CSAGRNTGELFF
>TRBV20-1|TRBD1|TRBJ2-7
CSALGQGGYEQYF
>TRBV29-1|-|TRBJ1-2
CSVEDQGRSYGYTF
>TRBV29-1|-|TRBJ1-2
CSAKGIDYTF
>TRBV18|TRBD1|TRBJ1-1
CASSPPNRGDTEAFF
>TRBV18|-|TRBJ2-7
CASSSAASGQYF
>TRBV28|-|TRBJ1-3
CASSPGLSSGNTIYF
>TRBV6-4|-|TRBJ2-7
CASSDPRRDVTGIYEQYF
>TRBV5-1|-|TRBJ1-1
CASSWGVGEGSTDAFF
>TRBV28|-|TRBJ2-3
CASIGRISTDTQYF
>TRBV12-3/TRBV12-4|-|TRBJ1-5
CASSLKGGPNQPQHF
>TRBV29-1|-|TRBJ2-7
CSVVTADPYEQYF
>TRBV10-2|-|TRBJ2-1
CASSEIERSSYNEQFF
>TRBV6-1|TRBD1|TRBJ2-1
CASRDPDRGSNNEQFF
>TRBV7-8|TRBD1|TRBJ2-6
CASSTGTGNVLTF
>TRBV5-1|-|TRBJ1-1
CASSLTNKGGTEAFF
>TRBV7-9|-|TRBJ1-2
CASSWYRVNYGYTF
>TRBV9|-|TRBJ1-2
CASSETPDTSYGYTF
>TRBV14|-|TRBJ2-7
CASSQVRREQYF
>TRBV5-1|-|TRBJ2-7
CASSLQGRGPYEQYF
>TRBV28|-|TRBJ1-2
CASSLRARGYGYTF
>TRBV9|-|TRBJ2-7
CASSVSESHPEQYF
>TRBV27|-|TRBJ2-3
CASRVSGPDTQYF